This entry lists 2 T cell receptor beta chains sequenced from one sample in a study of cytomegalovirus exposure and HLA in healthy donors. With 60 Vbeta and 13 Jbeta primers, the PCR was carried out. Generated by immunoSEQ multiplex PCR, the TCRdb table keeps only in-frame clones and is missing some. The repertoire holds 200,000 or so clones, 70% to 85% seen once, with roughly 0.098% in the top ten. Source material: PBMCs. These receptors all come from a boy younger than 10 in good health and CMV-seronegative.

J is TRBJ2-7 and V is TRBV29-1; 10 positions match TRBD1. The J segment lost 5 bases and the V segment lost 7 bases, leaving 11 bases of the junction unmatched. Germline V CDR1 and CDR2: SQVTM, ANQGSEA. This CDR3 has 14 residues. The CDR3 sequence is CSALRRDRGDEQYF. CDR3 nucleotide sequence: TGCAGCGCGCTCCGCCGGGACAGGGGTGACGAGCAGTACTTC.

This CDR3 reads CAISEFDGTLQYF. CDR3 bases: TGTGCCATCAGTGAGTTCGATGGGACACTGCAGTACTTC. The chain employs TRBV10-3 and TRBJ2-7, with D possibly being TRBD1 (6 bases). The CDR3 covers 13 residues. CDR1 ENHRY and CDR2 SYGVKD come from the germline V gene. Between the trimmed V and J ends, which lost 1 base and 9 bases, there was a span of 13 bases.